Reported below is one T cell receptor (beta chain). The CDR3 runs to 15 residues. V lost 4 bases and J lost 10; bases outside the gene matches: 7. The germline V gene has CDR1 SGHNT and CDR2 YYREEE (reference sequence). Measured with immunoSEQ multiplex PCR; TCRdb has only the in-frame clones, and not every one. Counted here are some 490,000 clones, 80% to 90% occurring once; the ten biggest clones make up 3.2%. These data are taken from a study of blood T cell repertoires in COVID-19. The chain recombines TRBV5-4 with TRBJ2-1, with 14 nucleotides matching TRBD2. What was sequenced was peripheral blood. The receptor's source is a human donor in a cohort sampled during active COVID-19. The CDR3 sequence is CASSPPGLAGAEQFF. CDR3 in DNA: TGTGCCAGCAGCCCACCGGGACTAGCGGGAGCAGAGCAGTTCTTC.